The clone carrying this T cell receptor beta chain has at least ten counts. RNA served as the template for amplifying TCR beta CDR3 regions. First-round RT-PCR employed HTBI primers, with a second-round multiplex PCR after it. TCRdb passed the multiplex PCR reads through MiXCR, listing each CDR3 protein once. The sample has under 800,000 distinct CDR3 sequences, 20% to 25% seen once; the top ten hold approximately 6.5%. This entry is derived from a study of Graves' ophthalmopathy and Graves' hyperthyroidism. Germline assignment: CDR1 SNHLY and CDR2 FYNNEI. V was shortened by 1 base and J by 7 bases, with 7 bases between the two germline ends. The CDR3 contains 12 residues.

The V call is TRBV2, the J call TRBJ1-2; TRBD1 is a possible D gene (5 bases). This TCR was recovered from a woman younger than 35 with stable Graves' hyperthyroidism. Some clones in this sample may be carry-over from other donors' samples. The source material was peripheral blood. The CDR3 spells CASSEGGGGYTF. In DNA, the CDR3 is TGTGCCAGCAGTGAAGGGGGCGGTGGCTACACCTTC.